The 24 T cell receptor beta chains below were found in one sample sequenced in a study of blood T cell repertoires in COVID-19. Here immunoSEQ multiplex PCR was the method, and the copy in TCRdb shows in-frame clones only, minus some. Of about 81,000 clones in the sample, about 84% were seen once. Sequenced input: peripheral blood. Every receptor here comes from a human donor in a cohort sampled during active COVID-19.

This clone was seen just once. The V and J genes are TRBV3-1 (or the pseudogene TRBV3-2) and TRBJ1-6; D unclear. Deletions cut 4 bases from V and 7 bases from J, with 14 bases between. The CDR3 loop spans 15 amino acids. Germline-derived CDR1 and CDR2 are LGHDT and YNNKEL (reference sequence). CDR3 sequence reads: CASSPREVQNSPLHF. CDR3 nucleotide sequence: TGTGCCAGCAGCCCCCGGGAGGTTCAAAATTCACCCCTCCACTTT.

The chain links TRBV2 to TRBJ1-3, with D possibly being TRBD1 (5 bases). Germline loops: CDR1 SNHLY, CDR2 FYNNEI. The V and J ends lost 1 base and 5 bases respectively, with 12 bases between them. The CDR3 has 15 amino acids. CDR3 sequence (DNA): TGTGCCAGCAGTGAAGGTCCAGGGCCCCGAAACACCATATATTTT. Translated: CASSEGPGPRNTIYF.

The rearrangement joins TRBV7-9 to TRBJ2-7; 7 bases are shared with TRBD1. Trimming took 11 bases from V and 6 from J; bases not matched to a gene: 10. Germline lookup yields CDR1 SEHNR and CDR2 FQNEAQ (reference sequence). This CDR3 is built from 12 residues. The CDR3 here is CAGSTGVAEQYF. The CDR3 nucleotides are TGTGCCGGGTCTACAGGGGTCGCCGAGCAGTACTTC.

The chain employs TRBV9 and TRBJ2-1; D remains unclear. The CDR3 sequence is 15 residues long. Looked up from germline, CDR1 is SGDLS and CDR2 is YYNGEE. Trimming shortened V by 2 bases and J by 1 base, and 10 bases separated the two germline ends. CDR3 loop: CASSVTPASYNEQFF. Here the CDR3 DNA reads TGTGCCAGCAGCGTGACACCAGCTTCCTACAATGAGCAGTTCTTC.

V is TRBV2 and J is TRBJ2-3; 7 bases match TRBD1. The CDR3 covers 13 residues. The V gene end was trimmed by 3 bases and the J gene end by 8 bases; junction bases not matched to a gene: 5. Germline CDR1 SNHLY, CDR2 FYNNEI. CDR3 sequence (DNA): TGTGCCAGCAGTGAGGGGAACAGGGGTACGCAGTATTTT. Residues: CASSEGNRGTQYF.

The V call is TRBV2, the J call TRBJ1-2; D gene ambiguous. Germline values: CDR1 SNHLY, CDR2 FYNNEI. CDR3 length: 11 residues. Trimming took off 10 bases at V and 7 bases at J, with 13 bases between the two ends. CDR3 in amino acids: CAKQINGGYTF. DNA for the CDR3: TGTGCCAAACAAATAAATGGTGGCTACACCTTC.

The rearrangement uses TRBV3-1 (or the pseudogene TRBV3-2) and TRBJ1-2; TRBD1 aligns across 10 bases. In germline, CDR1 is LGHDT, CDR2 YNNKEL (reference sequence). The trim removed 4 bases at V and 5 bases at J, leaving 10 bases unmatched. The CDR3 is made up of 16 amino acids. The DNA of the CDR3 is TGTGCCAGCAGCCTACACGGGACAGGGGTTTCTTATGGCTACACCTTC. It codes for CASSLHGTGVSYGYTF.

This clone was seen just once. The rearrangement links TRBV10-3 to TRBJ1-1, with D unresolved. Germline CDR1 ENHRY, CDR2 SYGVKD. V lost 0 bases and J 10 bases, leaving 18 bases between the germline ends. This CDR3 has 15 amino acids. CDR3 coding DNA: TGTGCCATCAGTGAGTCGAAAAGGAGTACCGAGGGAGCTTTCTTT. Its translation: CAISESKRSTEGAFF.

The J gene is TRBJ2-2, the V gene TRBV7-9, with 12 positions matching TRBD2. CDR1 and CDR2 (germline): SEHNR, FQNEAQ (reference sequence). The CDR3 consists of 16 residues. V trimming: 5 bases; J trimming: 5 bases; junction bases outside the gene matches: 6. CDR3 sequence reads: CASSPRTSGATGELFF. CDR3 in DNA: TGTGCCAGCAGCCCGCGGACTAGCGGGGCGACCGGGGAGCTGTTTTTT.

CDR3 protein: CASSPRTGRDEQFF. The CDR3 region has the DNA TGTGCCAGCAGCCCCAGGACAGGGCGGGATGAGCAGTTCTTC. The V gene is TRBV7-3, the J gene TRBJ2-1; TRBD1 matches 8 bases. This CDR3 spans 14 amino acids. The trim removed 5 bases at V and 8 bases at J, leaving 8 bases unmatched. Germline lookup yields CDR1 SGHTA and CDR2 FQGTGA.

The V gene is TRBV19, the J gene TRBJ2-7; D might be TRBD2 (5 bases). Germline V CDR1 and CDR2: LNHDA, SQIVND (reference sequence). V dropped 3 bases and J dropped 8 bases, with 23 bases sitting between them. This CDR3 has 16 residues. The CDR3 sequence is CASSMIGERRYGKQYF. In DNA form, the CDR3 reads TGTGCCAGTAGTATGATCGGGGAAAGAAGGTACGGCAAGCAGTACTTC.

The chain uses TRBV18 and TRBJ1-2, with TRBD1 matching over 7 bases. This CDR3 is 13 amino acids long. CDR1 KGHSH and CDR2 LQKENI come from the germline V gene. J was trimmed by 3 bases and V by 8 bases; bases with no gene match: 6. The CDR3 is CASQDRMDYGYTF. DNA for the CDR3: TGTGCCAGCCAGGACAGGATGGACTATGGCTACACCTTC.

The V call is TRBV6-5, the J call TRBJ1-4; D not certain. The CDR3 totals 11 residues. V lost 7 bases, J lost 7 bases, and 7 bases lay in between. Germline V gene lookup returns CDR1 MNHEY and CDR2 SVGAGI. Written as DNA, the CDR3 is TGTGCCAGCAAAGGACTTGAAAAACTGTTTTTT. It codes for CASKGLEKLFF.

This chain connects TRBV29-1 to TRBJ2-7, with TRBD1 matching over 12 bases. CDR1 and CDR2 from the germline V gene are SQVTM and ANQGSEA. The V and J ends lost 3 bases and 4 bases, in that order; junction bases with no gene match: 1. The CDR3 is 13 residues long. The CDR3 DNA follows: TGCAGCGTTGAGGGACAGGGGGCTTACGAGCAGTACTTC. The encoded protein is CSVEGQGAYEQYF.

The rearrangement links TRBV9 to TRBJ1-1, with 7 bases matching TRBD1. CDR3 length equals 14 residues. CDR1 and CDR2 from the germline V gene are SGDLS and YYNGEE. V gave up 2 bases and J gave up 6 bases; unmatched junction bases: 7. The CDR3 coding sequence is TGTGCCAGCAGCGTTTCAGGGACAGAGCCTGAAGCTTTCTTT. The encoded protein is CASSVSGTEPEAFF.

The table lists this clone with a few counts. V gene TRBV6-1 combines with J gene TRBJ2-7, with 10 bases fitting TRBD1. Germline CDR1 reads MNHNS; CDR2 reads SASEGT. The CDR3 is made up of 16 amino acids. Trimming cost V 2 bases and J 3 bases; bases outside gene matches: 7. CDR3 coding DNA: TGTGCCAGCAGTGAACCTTACCGGACAGGGGGCTACGAGCAGTACTTC. It yields the protein CASSEPYRTGGYEQYF.

The chain recombines TRBV7-9 with TRBJ2-3; 9 positions match TRBD1. The J segment lost 5 bases and the V segment lost 1 base, leaving 4 bases of the junction unmatched. The length of the CDR3 is 15 residues. Germline values: CDR1 SEHNR, CDR2 FQNEAQ (reference sequence). CDR3 DNA sequence: TGTGCCAGCAGCTTAGACAGGGGGCTTGGAGATACGCAGTATTTT. It codes for CASSLDRGLGDTQYF.

The rearrangement joins TRBV5-1 to TRBJ1-1; 7 nucleotides align to TRBD1. The germline V gene has CDR1 SGHRS and CDR2 YFSETQ. Unmatched junction bases numbered 1, after V lost 5 bases and J lost 0 bases. CDR3 length: 13 amino acids. CDR3 amino acids: CASRGQMNTEAFF. CDR3 nucleotides: TGCGCCAGCAGGGGACAGATGAACACTGAAGCTTTCTTT.

The chain couples TRBV7-8 to TRBJ1-5, with D uncertain. This CDR3 is 16 amino acids long. Germline assignment: CDR1 SGHVS and CDR2 FQNEAQ. V was clipped by 2 bases and J by 1 base, with 12 bases between them. The CDR3 nucleotides are TGTGCCAGCAGCTTATTAAGTACTCGGAGCAATCAGCCCCAGCATTTT. This sequence encodes CASSLLSTRSNQPQHF.

V is TRBV5-1 and J is TRBJ1-3; no reliable D call. This CDR3 region has 16 residues. Germline V lookup: CDR1 SGHRS, CDR2 YFSETQ. V was trimmed by 0 bases and J by 0 bases, leaving 10 bases between them. As DNA, the CDR3 is TGCGCCAGCAGCTTGGAAGCGTTGTCCTCTGGAAACACCATATATTTT. This sequence encodes CASSLEALSSGNTIYF.

This clone was observed a single time. This chain links TRBV5-1 with TRBJ1-1, with TRBD1 identical over 9 bases. The CDR3 loop spans 14 amino acids. Germline V gene lookup returns CDR1 SGHRS and CDR2 YFSETQ. Germline trimming cut 0 bases from V and 7 bases from J; bases unmatched to any gene: 4. CDR3 protein: CASSLGPTGGEAFF. CDR3 nucleotides: TGCGCCAGCAGCTTGGGCCCGACAGGGGGTGAAGCTTTCTTT.

The V and J genes are TRBV3-1 (or the pseudogene TRBV3-2) and TRBJ1-2, with TRBD1 identical over 7 bases. CDR1 is LGHDT, CDR2 YNNKEL, per germline (reference sequence). The CDR3 spans 13 residues. The V and J ends lost 4 bases and 4 bases, in that order; junction bases with no gene match: 3. CDR3: CASSRGTAYGYTF. The DNA of the CDR3 is TGTGCCAGCAGCCGGGGGACAGCCTATGGCTACACCTTC.

This clone was detected only once. The V and J genes are TRBV7-9 and TRBJ2-3, with TRBD1 matching over 9 bases. V was clipped by 5 bases and J by 8 bases; unmatched bases: 5. Germline CDR1 and CDR2: SEHNR and FQNEAQ (reference sequence). The CDR3 consists of 13 residues. DNA of the CDR3: TGTGCCAGCAGCCACAGACAGGGGGTTACGCAGTATTTT. Its translation: CASSHRQGVTQYF.

In this sample, this clone turned up once. This chain links TRBV6-4 with TRBJ2-7, with TRBD1 identical over 7 bases. V was pared by 5 bases and J by 9 bases, with 19 bases of the junction left unmatched. Germline CDR1 MRHNA, CDR2 SNTAGT. The CDR3 is 16 residues long. In DNA, the CDR3 is TGTGCCAGCAGTAAATCCGCCGGGACAGAGACTGCGGTGCAGTACTTC. Translating gives CASSKSAGTETAVQYF.